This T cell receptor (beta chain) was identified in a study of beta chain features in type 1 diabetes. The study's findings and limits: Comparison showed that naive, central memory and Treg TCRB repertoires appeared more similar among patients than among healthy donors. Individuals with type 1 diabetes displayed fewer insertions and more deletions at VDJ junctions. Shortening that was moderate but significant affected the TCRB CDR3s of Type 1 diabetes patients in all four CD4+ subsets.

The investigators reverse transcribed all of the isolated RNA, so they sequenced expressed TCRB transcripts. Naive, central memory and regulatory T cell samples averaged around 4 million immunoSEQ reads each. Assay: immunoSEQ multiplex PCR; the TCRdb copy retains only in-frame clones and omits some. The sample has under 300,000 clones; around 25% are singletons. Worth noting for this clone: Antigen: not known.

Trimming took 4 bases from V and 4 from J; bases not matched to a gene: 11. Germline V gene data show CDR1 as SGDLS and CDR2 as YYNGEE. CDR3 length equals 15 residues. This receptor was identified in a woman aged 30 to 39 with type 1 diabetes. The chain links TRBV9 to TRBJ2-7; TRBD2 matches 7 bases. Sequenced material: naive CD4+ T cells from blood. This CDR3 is CASSRGGRRGYEQYF. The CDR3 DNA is TGTGCCAGCAGCCGGGGAGGGAGACGGGGATACGAGCAGTACTTC.